These T cell receptor beta chains were read from a single sample in a study of STAT5B mutations in CD4+ large granular lymphocyte leukemia. The data were produced by immunoSEQ multiplex PCR, yet TCRdb's version contains in-frame clones alone and is incomplete. The sample lists around 32,000 clones, approximately 79% occurring once. Sequencing was performed on CD4+ T cells from blood buffy coats. The receptor source for this set is a human donor in good health. CDR3s include the opening cysteine and the closing phenylalanine or tryptophan. D genes are given only for firm matches. Where a row states a size, it is once, few, many or the class of an expanded clone; other rows omit it.

clone size,J gene,V gene,D gene,CDR3 protein,CDR3 DNA
few,TRBJ1-1,TRBV7-9,-,CASSQAVGAEKAFF,TGTGCCAGCAGCCAGGCAGTAGGGGCTGAGAAAGCTTTCTTT
-,TRBJ2-7,TRBV11-2,TRBD2,CASSGPGGVYEQYF,TGTGCCAGCAGCGGTCCGGGAGGGGTATACGAGCAGTACTTC
-,TRBJ2-7,TRBV19,TRBD1,CASSVGQGTYEQYF,TGTGCCAGTAGTGTCGGACAGGGTACCTACGAGCAGTACTTC
-,TRBJ2-6,TRBV7-8,TRBD2,CASSPIGLAVHSGANVLTF,TGTGCCAGCAGCCCTATAGGACTAGCGGTCCACTCTGGGGCCAACGTCCTGACTTTC
-,TRBJ1-1,TRBV10-3,TRBD1,CAINQDREGAFF,TGTGCCATCAACCAAGACAGGGAGGGTGCTTTCTTT
-,TRBJ2-1,TRBV10-3,-,CAISGQSSYNEQFF,TGTGCCATCAGTGGACAAAGCTCCTACAATGAGCAGTTCTTC
-,TRBJ1-2,TRBV6-5,-,CASSRGARLYGYTF,TGTGCCAGCAGCCGGGGAGCCAGACTCTATGGCTACACCTTC
-,TRBJ2-3,TRBV14,-,CASSQAVKGRDTQYF,TGTGCCAGCAGCCAAGCAGTAAAGGGGCGAGATACGCAGTATTTT
few,TRBJ1-1,TRBV6-5,TRBD1,CASRTGTEINTEAFF,TGTGCCAGCAGGACCGGGACAGAGATTAACACTGAAGCTTTCTTT
-,TRBJ1-2,TRBV5-6,-,CASSLGGANYGYTF,TGTGCCAGCAGCTTGGGGGGAGCTAACTATGGCTACACCTTC
-,TRBJ1-4,TRBV6-6,TRBD1,CASSSVDRGQGEKLFF,TGTGCCAGCAGTTCCGTAGACAGGGGGCAGGGTGAAAAACTGTTTTTT